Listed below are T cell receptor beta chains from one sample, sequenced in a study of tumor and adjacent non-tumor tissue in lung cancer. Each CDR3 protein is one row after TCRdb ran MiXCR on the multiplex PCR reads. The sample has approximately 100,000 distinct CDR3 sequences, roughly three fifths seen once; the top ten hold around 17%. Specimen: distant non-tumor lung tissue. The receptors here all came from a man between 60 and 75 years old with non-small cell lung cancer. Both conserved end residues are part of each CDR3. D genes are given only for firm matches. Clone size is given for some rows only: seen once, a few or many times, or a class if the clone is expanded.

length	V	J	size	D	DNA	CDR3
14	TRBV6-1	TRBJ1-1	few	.	TGTGCCACCAGTGAAAGCCTACGGAACACTGAAGCTTTCTTT	CATSESLRNTEAFF
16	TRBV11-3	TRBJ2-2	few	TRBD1	TGTGCCAGTAGTTTAGGCGGACAGGCCTACACCCGGGAGCTGTTTTTT	CASSLGGQAYTRELFF
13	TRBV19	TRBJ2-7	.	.	TGTGCCAGTAGTCGACAGGCATCGTACGAGCAGTACTTC	CASSRQASYEQYF
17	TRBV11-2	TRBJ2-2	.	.	TGTGTCAGCAGCTTAGAGGTTACAGGGTCGAACACCGGGAAGCTGTTATTT	CVSSLEVTGSNTGKLLF
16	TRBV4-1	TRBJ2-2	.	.	TGCGCCAGCAGCCGAGGAGGATGGATGAATAGCGAAGAGCTGTTTTTT	CASSRGGWMNSEELFF
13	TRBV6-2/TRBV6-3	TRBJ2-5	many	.	TGTGCCAGCAGTTACCGGGCGGGGGAGACCCAGTACTTC	CASSYRAGETQYF
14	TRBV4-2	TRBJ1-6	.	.	TGTGCCAGCAGCCGTGAGGGCAGTAGTTCACCCCTCCACTTT	CASSREGSSSPLHF
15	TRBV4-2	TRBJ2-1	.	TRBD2	TGTGCCGGCAGCCATCCCGGGGGCGGGAGGTATGAGCAGTTCTTC	CAGSHPGGGRYEQFF
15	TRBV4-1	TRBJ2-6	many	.	TGTGCCAGCAGCTTGGTCTCCTCTGGGGCCAACGTCCTGACTTTC	CASSLVSSGANVLTF
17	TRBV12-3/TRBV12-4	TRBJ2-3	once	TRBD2	TGTACCAGCGGTTTAGCGGGGAGTGGGGGCGGGACAGATACGCAGTATTTT	CTSGLAGSGGGTDTQYF
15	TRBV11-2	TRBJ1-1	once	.	TGTGCCAGCAGCCCTAGGGGGGGGCAGAACACTGAGGCTTTCTTT	CASSPRGGQNTEAFF
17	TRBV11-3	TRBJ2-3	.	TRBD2	TGTGCCAGCAGCCGATATGGGACTAACGATAGCACAGATAGGCAGTATTTT	CASSRYGTNDSTDRQYF
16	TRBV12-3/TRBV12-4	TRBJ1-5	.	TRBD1	TGTCCCAGCAGTATCATACAGGGGGCAAACAATCAGCCCCAGCATTTT	CPSSIIQGANNQPQHF
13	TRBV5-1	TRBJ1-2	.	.	TGCGCCAGCAGCTCCGGGACGCTCTACGGCTACACCTTC	CASSSGTLYGYTF
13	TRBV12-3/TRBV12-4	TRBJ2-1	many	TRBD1	TGTGCCAGCAGTAGACGACAGGGTGGTGAGCAGTTCTTC	CASSRRQGGEQFF
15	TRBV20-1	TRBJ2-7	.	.	TGCAATCCTAGAGACCCCAAGGGTCCCTCCTACGAGCAGTACTTC	CNPRDPKGPSYEQYF
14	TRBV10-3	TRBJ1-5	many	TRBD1	TGTGCCATCAGTGAAGGGACAGGGGTTGCGCCCCAGCATTTT	CAISEGTGVAPQHF
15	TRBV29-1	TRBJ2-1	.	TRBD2	TGCGGCGTGTGGAAAGCGGGAGGGTCCTACAATGAGCAGTTCTTC	CGVWKAGGSYNEQFF
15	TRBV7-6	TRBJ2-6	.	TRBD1	TGTGCCAGCAGCGACGACAGGGCTGGGGCCAACGACCTGACTTTC	CASSDDRAGANDLTF
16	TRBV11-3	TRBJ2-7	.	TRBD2	TGTACCAGCGGCCCCCGGACTAGCGGGAGACGCGACGAGCAGTACTTC	CTSGPRTSGRRDEQYF
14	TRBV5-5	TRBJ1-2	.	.	TGTGCCAGCAGCCCCGATACCGGGGCCTATGGCTACACCTTC	CASSPDTGAYGYTF
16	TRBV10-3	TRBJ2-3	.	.	TGTGCCATCAGCCAAAGACAGCACTCAAGCACAGATACGCAGTATTTT	CAISQRQHSSTDTQYF